This entry concerns a single T cell receptor (beta chain). What it recognizes is unknown. These data are taken from a study of CXCR3-negative and CXCR3-positive naive CD8 T cells. Study-level findings and limits: Diversity was high in both naive subsets and much lower in memory cells. Relative to CXCR3-negative naive cells, CXCR3-positive naive cells had more hydrophobic TRB CDR3s. Similar levels of surface CD5 were seen between naive subsets; TCR strength was inferred from TRB CDR3 properties.

UMI labels and 5' RACE were used to prepare the TRB cDNA libraries. TCRdb re-called the 5' RACE reads and catalogs CDR3 proteins one per entry, DNA excluded. This table lists around 7,400 distinct CDR3 sequences. The source of this sequence is a human donor in good health. Some clones in this sample may be carry-over from other donors' samples. The sequenced sample was naive CXCR3- CD8+ T cells from blood. Subset defined: CD45RO-CCR7+CD27+CD95- naive CD8+ T cells lacking CXCR3 (TNR3-).

CDR3 sequence: CASSQVGLGAENFYEQYF. The genes are TRBV4-1 and TRBJ2-7; as DNA is missing, the TRBD1 call by TCRdb cannot be tested. CDR1 MGHRA and CDR2 YSYEKL come from the germline V gene. The CDR3 is 18 amino acids.